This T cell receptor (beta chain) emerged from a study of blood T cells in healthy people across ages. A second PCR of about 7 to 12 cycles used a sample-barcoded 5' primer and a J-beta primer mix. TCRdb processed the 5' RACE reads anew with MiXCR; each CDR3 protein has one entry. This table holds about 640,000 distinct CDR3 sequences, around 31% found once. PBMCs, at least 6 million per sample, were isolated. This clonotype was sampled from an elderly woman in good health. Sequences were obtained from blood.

Here the CDR3 DNA reads TGTGCCAGCAGCGTTGTTGCTGGCACAGATACGCAGTATTTT. This translates into CASSVVAGTDTQYF. The chain couples TRBV9 to TRBJ2-3, with unresolved D. Germline V lookup: CDR1 SGDLS, CDR2 YYNGEE. The CDR3 runs to 14 residues. V dropped 2 bases and J dropped 1 base, with 8 bases sitting between them.